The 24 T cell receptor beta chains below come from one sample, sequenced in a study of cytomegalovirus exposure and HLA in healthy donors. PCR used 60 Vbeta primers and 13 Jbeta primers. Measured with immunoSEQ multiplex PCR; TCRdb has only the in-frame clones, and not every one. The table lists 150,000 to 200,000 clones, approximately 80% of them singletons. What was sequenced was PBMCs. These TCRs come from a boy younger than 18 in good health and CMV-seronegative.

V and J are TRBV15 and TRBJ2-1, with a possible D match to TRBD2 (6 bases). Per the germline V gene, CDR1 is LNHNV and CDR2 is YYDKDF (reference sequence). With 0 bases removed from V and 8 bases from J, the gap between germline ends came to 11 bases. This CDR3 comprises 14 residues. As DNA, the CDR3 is TGTGCCACCAGCAGAGATTTGGAGGGCGATGAGCAGTTCTTC. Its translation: CATSRDLEGDEQFF.

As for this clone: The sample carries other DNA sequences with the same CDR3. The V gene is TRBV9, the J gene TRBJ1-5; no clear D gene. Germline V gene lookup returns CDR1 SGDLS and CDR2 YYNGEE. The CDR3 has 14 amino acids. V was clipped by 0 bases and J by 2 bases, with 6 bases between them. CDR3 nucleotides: TGTGCCAGCAGCGTAGGGGGAGGCAATCAGCCCCAGCATTTT. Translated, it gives CASSVGGGNQPQHF.

This CDR3 reads CASSFGEYNEQFF. The CDR3 bases are TGTGCCAGCAGCTTCGGAGAATACAATGAGCAGTTCTTC. The chain is built from TRBV11-3 and TRBJ2-1; no reliable D call. Germline V gives CDR1 SGHNT, CDR2 YENEEA. The CDR3 extends over 13 amino acids. V was cut by 3 bases and J by 4 bases, with 7 bases left in between.

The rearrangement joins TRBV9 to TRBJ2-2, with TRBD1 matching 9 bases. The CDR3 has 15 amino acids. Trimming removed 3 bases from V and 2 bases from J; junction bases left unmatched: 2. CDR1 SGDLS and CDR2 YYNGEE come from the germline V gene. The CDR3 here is CASSGDRVNTGELFF. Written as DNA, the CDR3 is TGTGCCAGCAGCGGGGACAGGGTCAACACCGGGGAGCTGTTTTTT.

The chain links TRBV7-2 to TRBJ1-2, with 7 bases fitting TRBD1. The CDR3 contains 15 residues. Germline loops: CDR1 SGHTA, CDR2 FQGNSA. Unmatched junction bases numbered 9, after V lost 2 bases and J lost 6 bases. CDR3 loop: CASSLLRQGGDGYTF. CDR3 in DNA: TGTGCCAGCAGCTTACTGAGACAGGGCGGCGATGGCTACACCTTC.

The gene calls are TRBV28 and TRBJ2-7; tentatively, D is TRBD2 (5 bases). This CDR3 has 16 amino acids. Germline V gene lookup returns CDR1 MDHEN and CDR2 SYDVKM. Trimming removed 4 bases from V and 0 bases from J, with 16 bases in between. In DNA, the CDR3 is TGTGCCAGCAGTTCCTTCAGCGGCCTCAGCTCCTACGAGCAGTACTTC. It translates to CASSSFSGLSSYEQYF.

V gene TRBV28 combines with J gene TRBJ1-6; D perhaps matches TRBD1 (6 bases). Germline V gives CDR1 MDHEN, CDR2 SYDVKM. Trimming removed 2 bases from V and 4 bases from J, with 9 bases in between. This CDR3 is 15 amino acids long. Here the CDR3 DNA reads TGTGCCAGCAGTTTACAGCAGGGGTATAATTCACCCCTCCACTTT. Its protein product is CASSLQQGYNSPLHF.

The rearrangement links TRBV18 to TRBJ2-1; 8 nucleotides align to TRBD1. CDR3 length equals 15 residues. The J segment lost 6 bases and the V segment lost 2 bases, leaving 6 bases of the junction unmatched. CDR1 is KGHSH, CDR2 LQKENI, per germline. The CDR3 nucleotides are TGTGCCAGCTCACCATCGGGACAGGCGATCAATGAGCAGTTCTTC. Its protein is CASSPSGQAINEQFF. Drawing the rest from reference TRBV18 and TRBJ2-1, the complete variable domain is NAGVMQNPRHLVRRRGQEARLRCSPMKGHSHVYWYRQLPEEGLKFMVYLQKENIIDESGMPKERFSAEFPKEGPSILRIQQVVRGDSAAYFCASSPSGQAINEQFFGPGTRLTVL.

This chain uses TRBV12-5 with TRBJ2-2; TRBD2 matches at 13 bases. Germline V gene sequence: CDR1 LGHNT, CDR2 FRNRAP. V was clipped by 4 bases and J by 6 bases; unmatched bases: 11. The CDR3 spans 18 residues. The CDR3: CASGSPGLAGVSAGELFF. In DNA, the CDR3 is TGTGCTAGTGGTTCCCCAGGACTAGCGGGAGTGAGCGCCGGGGAGCTGTTTTTT.

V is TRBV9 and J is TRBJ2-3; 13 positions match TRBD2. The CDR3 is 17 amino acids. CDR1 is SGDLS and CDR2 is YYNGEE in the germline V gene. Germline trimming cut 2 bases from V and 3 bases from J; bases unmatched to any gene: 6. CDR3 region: CASSVPTSGGVTDTQYF. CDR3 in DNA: TGTGCCAGCAGCGTCCCAACTAGCGGGGGGGTTACAGATACGCAGTATTTT. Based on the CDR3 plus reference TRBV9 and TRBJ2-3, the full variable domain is DSGVTQTPKHLITATGQRVTLRCSPRSGDLSVYWYQQSLDQGLQFLIQYYNGEERAKGNILERFSAQQFPDLHSELNLSSLELGDSALYFCASSVPTSGGVTDTQYFGPGTRLTVL.

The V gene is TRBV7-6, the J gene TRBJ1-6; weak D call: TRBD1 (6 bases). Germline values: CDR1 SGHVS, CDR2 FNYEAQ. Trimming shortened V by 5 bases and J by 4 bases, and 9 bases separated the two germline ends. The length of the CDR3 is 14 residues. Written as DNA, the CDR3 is TGTGCCAGCAGCCGGACAGCTTATAATTCACCCCTCCACTTT. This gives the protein CASSRTAYNSPLHF.

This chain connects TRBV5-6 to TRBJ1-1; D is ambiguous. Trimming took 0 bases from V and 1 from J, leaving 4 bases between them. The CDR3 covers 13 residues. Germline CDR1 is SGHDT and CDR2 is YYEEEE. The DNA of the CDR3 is TGTGCCAGCAGCTTGGCCGGGAACACTGAAGCTTTCTTT. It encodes CASSLAGNTEAFF.

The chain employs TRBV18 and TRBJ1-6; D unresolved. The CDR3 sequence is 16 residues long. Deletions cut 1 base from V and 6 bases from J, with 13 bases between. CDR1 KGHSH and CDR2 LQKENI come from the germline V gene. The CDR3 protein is CASSPQEGRANSPLHF. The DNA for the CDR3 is TGTGCCAGCTCACCACAGGAGGGCAGAGCTAATTCACCCCTCCACTTT.

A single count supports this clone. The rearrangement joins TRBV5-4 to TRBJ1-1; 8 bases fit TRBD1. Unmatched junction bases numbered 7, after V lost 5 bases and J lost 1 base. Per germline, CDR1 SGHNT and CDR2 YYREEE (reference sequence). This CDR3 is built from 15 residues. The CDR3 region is CASRQMDRENTEAFF. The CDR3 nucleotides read TGTGCCAGCAGACAAATGGACAGGGAGAACACTGAAGCTTTCTTT.

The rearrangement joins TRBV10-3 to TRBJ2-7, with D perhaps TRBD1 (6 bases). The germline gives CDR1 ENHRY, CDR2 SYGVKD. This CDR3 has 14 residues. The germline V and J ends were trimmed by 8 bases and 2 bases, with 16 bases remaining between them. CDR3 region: CAIGPRDTAYEQYF. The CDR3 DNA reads TGTGCCATCGGCCCCCGGGACACCGCCTACGAGCAGTACTTC.

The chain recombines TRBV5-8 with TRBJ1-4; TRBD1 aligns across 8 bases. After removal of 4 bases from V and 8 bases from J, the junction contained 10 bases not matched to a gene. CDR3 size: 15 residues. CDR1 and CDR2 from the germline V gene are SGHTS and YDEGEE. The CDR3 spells CASSKSGGWLEKLFF. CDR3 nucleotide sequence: TGTGCCAGCAGCAAGTCAGGGGGCTGGTTGGAAAAACTGTTTTTT.

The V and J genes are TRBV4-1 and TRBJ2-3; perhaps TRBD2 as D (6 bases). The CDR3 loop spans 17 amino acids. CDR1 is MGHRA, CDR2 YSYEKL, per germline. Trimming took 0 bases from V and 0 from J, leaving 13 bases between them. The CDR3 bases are TGCGCCAGCAGCCAAGACTCCGGGCGGGGAAGCACAGATACGCAGTATTTT. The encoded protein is CASSQDSGRGSTDTQYF.

The CDR3 DNA sequence: TGTGCCATCAGTGAAGGGGCGGGGAATGGCTACACCTTC. Protein: CAISEGAGNGYTF. The chain carries TRBV10-3 and TRBJ1-2; weak D call: TRBD1 (5 bases). V was clipped by 3 bases and J by 6 bases, with 11 bases between them. This CDR3 is built from 13 residues. CDR1 and CDR2 (germline): ENHRY, SYGVKD.

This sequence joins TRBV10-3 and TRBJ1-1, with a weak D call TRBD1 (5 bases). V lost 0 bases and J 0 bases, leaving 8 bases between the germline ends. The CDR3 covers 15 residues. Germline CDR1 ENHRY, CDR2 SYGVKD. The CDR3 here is CAISESGGMNTEAFF. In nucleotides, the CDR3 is TGTGCCATCAGTGAGTCGGGGGGTATGAACACTGAAGCTTTCTTT.

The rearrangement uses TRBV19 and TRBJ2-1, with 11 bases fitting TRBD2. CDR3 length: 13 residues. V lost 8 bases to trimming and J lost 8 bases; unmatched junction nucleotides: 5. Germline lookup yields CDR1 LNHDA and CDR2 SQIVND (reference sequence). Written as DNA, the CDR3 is TGTGCCAGTTCACTAGCGGGAGAGGATGAGCAGTTCTTC. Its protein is CASSLAGEDEQFF.

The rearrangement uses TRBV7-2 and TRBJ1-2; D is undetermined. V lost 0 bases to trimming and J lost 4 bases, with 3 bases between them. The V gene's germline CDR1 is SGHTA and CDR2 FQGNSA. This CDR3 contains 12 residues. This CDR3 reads CASSLAGYGYTF. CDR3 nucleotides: TGTGCCAGCAGCTTAGCCGGCTATGGCTACACCTTC.

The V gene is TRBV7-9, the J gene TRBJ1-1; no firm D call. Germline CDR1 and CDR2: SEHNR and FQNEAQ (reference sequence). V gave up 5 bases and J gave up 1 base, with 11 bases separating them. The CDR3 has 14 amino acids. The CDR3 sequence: CASSPGLENTEAFF. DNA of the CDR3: TGTGCCAGCAGCCCAGGACTCGAGAACACTGAAGCTTTCTTT.

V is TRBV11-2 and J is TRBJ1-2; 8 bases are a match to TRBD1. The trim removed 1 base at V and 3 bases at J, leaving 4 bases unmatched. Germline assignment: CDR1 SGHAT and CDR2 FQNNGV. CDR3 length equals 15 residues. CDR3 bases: TGTGCCAGCAGCTTAGCCAGGGGGCTAGACTATGGCTACACCTTC. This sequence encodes CASSLARGLDYGYTF.

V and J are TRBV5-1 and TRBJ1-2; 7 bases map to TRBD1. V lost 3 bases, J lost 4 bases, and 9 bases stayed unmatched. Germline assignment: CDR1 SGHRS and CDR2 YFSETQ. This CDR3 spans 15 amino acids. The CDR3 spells CASSYNSDRSYGYTF. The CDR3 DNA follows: TGCGCCAGCAGCTATAACTCGGACAGGAGCTATGGCTACACCTTC.